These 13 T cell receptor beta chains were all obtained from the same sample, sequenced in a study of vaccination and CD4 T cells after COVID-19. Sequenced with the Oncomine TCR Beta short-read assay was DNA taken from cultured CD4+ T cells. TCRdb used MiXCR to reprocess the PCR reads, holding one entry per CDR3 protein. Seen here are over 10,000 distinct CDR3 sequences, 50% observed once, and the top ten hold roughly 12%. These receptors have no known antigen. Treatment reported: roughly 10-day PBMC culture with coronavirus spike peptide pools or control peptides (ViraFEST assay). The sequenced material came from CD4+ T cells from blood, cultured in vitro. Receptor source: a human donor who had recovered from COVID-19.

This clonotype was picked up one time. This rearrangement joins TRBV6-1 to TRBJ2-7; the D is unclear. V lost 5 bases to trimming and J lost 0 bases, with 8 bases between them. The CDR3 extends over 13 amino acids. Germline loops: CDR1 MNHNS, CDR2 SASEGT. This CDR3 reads CASSLLSSYEQYF. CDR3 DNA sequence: TGTGCCAGCAGTCTCTTAAGCTCCTACGAGCAGTACTTC.

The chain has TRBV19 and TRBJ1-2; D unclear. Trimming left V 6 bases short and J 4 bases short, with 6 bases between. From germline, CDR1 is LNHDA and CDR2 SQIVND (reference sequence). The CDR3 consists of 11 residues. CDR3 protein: CASRDLYGYTF. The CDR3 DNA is TGTGCCAGTAGGGACCTCTATGGCTACACCTTC.

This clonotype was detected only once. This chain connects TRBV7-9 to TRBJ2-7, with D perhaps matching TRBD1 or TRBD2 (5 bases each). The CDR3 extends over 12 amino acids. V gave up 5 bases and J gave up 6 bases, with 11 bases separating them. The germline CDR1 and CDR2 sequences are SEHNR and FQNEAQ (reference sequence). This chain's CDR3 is CASSETGTEQYF. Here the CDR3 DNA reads TGTGCCAGCAGCGAGACGGGGACCGAGCAGTACTTC.

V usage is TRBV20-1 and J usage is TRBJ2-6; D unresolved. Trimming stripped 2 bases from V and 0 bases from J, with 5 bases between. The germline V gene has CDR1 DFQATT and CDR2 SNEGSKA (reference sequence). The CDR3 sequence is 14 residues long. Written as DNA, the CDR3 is TGCAGTGCTAGACCGAGCTCTGGGGCCAACGTCCTGACTTTC. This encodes CSARPSSGANVLTF.

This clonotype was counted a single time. CDR3 protein: CASSPQGVTYIGYTF. CDR3 nucleotide sequence: TGTGCCAGCAGTCCGCAGGGGGTCACCTATATCGGCTACACCTTC. This rearrangement joins TRBV6-1 to TRBJ1-2; 7 bases line up with TRBD1. V shed 5 bases, J shed 8 bases, and the junction held 14 bases outside the gene matches. Germline V lookup: CDR1 MNHNS, CDR2 SASEGT. CDR3 length: 15 residues.

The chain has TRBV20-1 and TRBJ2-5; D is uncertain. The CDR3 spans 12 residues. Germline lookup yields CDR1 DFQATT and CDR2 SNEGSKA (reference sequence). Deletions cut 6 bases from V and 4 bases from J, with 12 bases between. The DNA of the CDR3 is TGCAGTGCCCCCGACAAGATAGAGACCCAGTACTTC. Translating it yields CSAPDKIETQYF.

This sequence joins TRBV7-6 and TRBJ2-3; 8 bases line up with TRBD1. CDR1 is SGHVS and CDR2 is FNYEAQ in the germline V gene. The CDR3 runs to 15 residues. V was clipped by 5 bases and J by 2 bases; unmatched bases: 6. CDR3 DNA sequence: TGTGCCAGCAGCCCCCGGACAGGGTACACAGATACGCAGTATTTT. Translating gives CASSPRTGYTDTQYF.

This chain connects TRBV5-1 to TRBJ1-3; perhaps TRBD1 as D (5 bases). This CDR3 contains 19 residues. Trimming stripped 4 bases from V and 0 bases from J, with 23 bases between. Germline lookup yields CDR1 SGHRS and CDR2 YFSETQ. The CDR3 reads CASSPDAGLWGSSGNTIYF. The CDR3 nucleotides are TGCGCCAGCAGCCCCGACGCTGGGCTCTGGGGGAGCTCTGGAAACACCATATATTTT.

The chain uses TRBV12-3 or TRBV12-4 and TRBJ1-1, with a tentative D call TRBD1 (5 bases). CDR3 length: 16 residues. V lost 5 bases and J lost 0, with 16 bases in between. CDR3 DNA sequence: TGTGCCAGCAGTCACTCAGGGAGCCCCCTGAACACTGAAGCTTTCTTT. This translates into CASSHSGSPLNTEAFF.

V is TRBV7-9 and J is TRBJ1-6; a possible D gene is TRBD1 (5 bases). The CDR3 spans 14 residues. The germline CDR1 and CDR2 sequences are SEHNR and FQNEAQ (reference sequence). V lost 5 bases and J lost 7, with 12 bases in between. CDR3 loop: CASSPGGGNSPLHF. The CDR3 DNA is TGTGCCAGCAGCCCGGGGGGGGGAAATTCACCCCTCCACTTT.

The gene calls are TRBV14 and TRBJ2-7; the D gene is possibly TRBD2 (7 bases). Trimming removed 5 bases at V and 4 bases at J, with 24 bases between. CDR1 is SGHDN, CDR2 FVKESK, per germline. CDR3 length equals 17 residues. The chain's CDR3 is CASSYLGGPEKSYEQYF. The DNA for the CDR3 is TGTGCCAGCAGCTATTTGGGGGGGCCCGAAAAAAGTTACGAGCAGTACTTC.

The chain's CDR3 is CASSLEAENQPQHF. The CDR3 bases are TGTGCCAGCAGCTTAGAAGCTGAAAATCAGCCCCAGCATTTT. The rearrangement joins TRBV11-2 to TRBJ1-5; no clear D. This CDR3 comprises 14 residues. V was shortened by 0 bases and J by 4 bases, with 7 bases between the two germline ends. Per the germline V gene, CDR1 is SGHAT and CDR2 is FQNNGV. The full variable domain, completed using reference TRBV11-2 and TRBJ1-5, is EAGVAQSPRYKIIEKRQSVAFWCNPISGHATLYWYQQILGQGPKLLIQFQNNGVVDDSQLPKDRFSAERLKGVDSTLKIQPAKLEDSAVYLCASSLEAENQPQHFGDGTRLSIL.

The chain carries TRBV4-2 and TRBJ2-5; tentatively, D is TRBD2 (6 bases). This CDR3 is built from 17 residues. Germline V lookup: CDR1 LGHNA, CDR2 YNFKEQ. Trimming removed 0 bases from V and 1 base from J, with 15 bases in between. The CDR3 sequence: CASSQDYAGTLQETQYF. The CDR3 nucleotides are TGTGCCAGCAGCCAAGATTACGCGGGGACCCTCCAAGAGACCCAGTACTTC.